This is a list of T cell receptor beta chains from one sample in a study of technical replicates of blood from a handful of donors. Data came from immunoSEQ multiplex PCR; TCRdb stores just in-frame clones and leaves some out. The sample contains tens of thousands of clones, 92% of which appear only once. What was sequenced was T cells isolated from PBMCs. The receptors shown here come from a human donor in good health. The CDR3 runs from the conserved cysteine through the conserved F or W. The D gene is left open where the match is weak. The size of a clone is reported for some rows only, either as once, few or many, or as a class for expanded clones.

J: TRBJ2-5
size: once
V: TRBV29-1
D: TRBD1
CDR3: CSPYLTGAQETQYF
DNA: TGCAGCCCCTACCTCACAGGGGCACAAGAGACCCAGTACTTC

J: TRBJ1-5
size: once
V: TRBV2
D: .
CDR3: CASSWLSNQPQHF
DNA: TGTGCCAGCAGCTGGCTTAGCAATCAGCCCCAGCATTTT

J: TRBJ1-1
size: .
V: TRBV11-3
D: .
CDR3: CASSYSQLAEAFF
DNA: TGTGCCAGCAGCTACAGCCAACTCGCTGAAGCTTTCTTT

J: TRBJ1-1
size: few
V: TRBV7-9
D: .
CDR3: CASSPSGVWSNTEAFF
DNA: TGTGCCAGCAGCCCCTCCGGTGTTTGGTCGAACACTGAAGCTTTCTTT

J: TRBJ1-1
size: .
V: TRBV28
D: TRBD1
CDR3: CASSTIEETGAFF
DNA: TGTGCCAGCAGTACGATAGAGGAGACAGGGGCTTTCTTT

J: TRBJ1-5
size: .
V: TRBV12-2
D: .
CDR3: CASRLTTPAWGGSNQPQHF
DNA: TGTGCAAGTCGCTTAACGACTCCCGCATGGGGGGGAAGCAATCAGCCCCAGCATTTT

J: TRBJ2-7
size: .
V: TRBV28
D: .
CDR3: CASSFRSTRAYEQYF
DNA: TGTGCCAGCAGTTTCAGGAGTACGAGGGCCTACGAGCAGTACTTC

J: TRBJ2-3
size: .
V: TRBV9
D: .
CDR3: CASSVYTDTQYF
DNA: TGTGCCAGCAGCGTGTACACGGATACGCAGTATTTT

J: TRBJ1-2
size: .
V: TRBV4-1
D: TRBD1
CDR3: CASSLERVGDRGNYGYTF
DNA: TGCGCCAGCAGCCTAGAGAGGGTAGGAGACAGGGGGAACTATGGCTACACCTTC

J: TRBJ2-3
size: .
V: TRBV6-5
D: .
CDR3: CASSSTGALGEAQYF
DNA: TGTGCCAGCAGTTCCACCGGAGCGCTGGGGGAGGCGCAGTATTTT

J: TRBJ1-2
size: .
V: TRBV5-1
D: .
CDR3: CASSFDNTANYGYTF
DNA: TGCGCCAGCAGCTTTGATAACACAGCTAACTATGGCTACACCTTC

J: TRBJ2-3
size: .
V: TRBV5-1
D: TRBD2
CDR3: CASSLEVAGGPDTQYF
DNA: TGCGCCAGCAGCTTGGAGGTGGCGGGAGGGCCAGATACGCAGTATTTT

J: TRBJ2-1
size: .
V: TRBV7-9
D: TRBD2
CDR3: CASSLVVREGPGEQFF
DNA: TGTGCCAGCAGCTTAGTGGTGCGGGAGGGCCCTGGTGAGCAGTTCTTC

J: TRBJ1-1
size: .
V: TRBV5-1
D: .
CDR3: CASSLGRGDINTEAFF
DNA: TGCGCCAGCAGCTTGGGCAGGGGCGATATTAACACTGAAGCTTTCTTT

J: TRBJ2-1
size: .
V: TRBV7-7
D: TRBD2
CDR3: CASSLGSGKDEQFF
DNA: TGTGCCAGCAGCTTAGGAAGCGGGAAAGATGAGCAGTTCTTC

J: TRBJ1-1
size: .
V: TRBV11-2
D: .
CDR3: CASSNVGGRAFF
DNA: TGTGCCAGCAGTAACGTTGGTGGCAGAGCTTTCTTT

J: TRBJ2-1
size: .
V: TRBV18
D: TRBD2
CDR3: CASSQRDSGGDEQFF
DNA: TGTGCCAGCTCACAGCGGGACTCAGGAGGGGATGAGCAGTTCTTC

J: TRBJ1-1
size: once
V: TRBV11-2
D: .
CDR3: CASSLFEKWNTEAFF
DNA: TGTGCCAGCAGCTTATTTGAGAAGTGGAACACTGAAGCTTTCTTT

J: TRBJ1-1
size: .
V: TRBV7-9
D: .
CDR3: CASSLPWGTQNPRTEAFF
DNA: TGTGCCAGCAGCCTACCTTGGGGCACACAGAACCCGAGGACTGAAGCTTTCTTT

J: TRBJ2-2
size: .
V: TRBV29-1
D: TRBD1
CDR3: CSGGQGSGELFF
DNA: TGCAGCGGGGGACAGGGTTCGGGGGAGCTGTTTTTT

J: TRBJ1-2
size: .
V: TRBV5-8
D: TRBD1
CDR3: CASSRHDQGGPNYGYTF
DNA: TGTGCCAGCAGCCGCCATGACCAGGGGGGACCAAACTATGGCTACACCTTC

J: TRBJ1-4
size: .
V: TRBV6-1
D: .
CDR3: CASSLEGIGEKLFF
DNA: TGTGCCAGCAGTTTGGAGGGTATTGGTGAAAAACTGTTTTTT

J: TRBJ2-5
size: .
V: TRBV14
D: TRBD2
CDR3: CASSQIWTSGGRQETQYF
DNA: TGTGCCAGCAGCCAGATCTGGACTAGCGGGGGCCGCCAAGAGACCCAGTACTTC

J: TRBJ2-5
size: .
V: TRBV18
D: .
CDR3: CASSPGETQYF
DNA: TGTGCCAGCTCACCAGGCGAGACCCAGTACTTC

J: TRBJ2-7
size: .
V: TRBV6-5
D: .
CDR3: CASARARRHEQYF
DNA: TGTGCCAGCGCCCGGGCCAGGAGGCACGAGCAGTACTTC

J: TRBJ2-7
size: .
V: TRBV7-9
D: TRBD2
CDR3: CASSPPTSGKRSRYEQYF
DNA: TGTGCCAGCAGTCCACCTACTAGCGGGAAAAGGTCGAGGTACGAGCAGTACTTC

J: TRBJ1-2
size: .
V: TRBV29-1
D: TRBD1
CDR3: CSVALQGAGYGYTF
DNA: TGCAGCGTTGCATTGCAGGGGGCGGGTTATGGCTACACCTTC

J: TRBJ2-2
size: .
V: TRBV5-1
D: .
CDR3: CASRHLTNVNTGELFF
DNA: TGCGCCAGCAGGCACCTCACAAATGTGAACACCGGGGAGCTGTTTTTT

J: TRBJ2-1
size: .
V: TRBV2
D: TRBD2
CDR3: CATPRSSGGYNEQFF
DNA: TGTGCCACCCCCAGGAGTAGCGGGGGGTACAATGAGCAGTTCTTC

J: TRBJ2-3
size: .
V: TRBV5-6
D: .
CDR3: CASSLGPTQADTQYF
DNA: TGTGCCAGCAGCTTGGGTCCCACCCAAGCGGATACGCAGTATTTT

J: TRBJ2-7
size: .
V: TRBV30
D: .
CDR3: CAWGDLPDYEQYF
DNA: TGTGCCTGGGGGGACTTACCCGACTACGAGCAGTACTTC

J: TRBJ1-1
size: .
V: TRBV7-2
D: .
CDR3: CASSLVLGGTEAFF
DNA: TGTGCCAGCAGCTTAGTTCTGGGGGGCACTGAAGCTTTCTTT

J: TRBJ1-1
size: .
V: TRBV19
D: .
CDR3: CASSQGWGYTEAFF
DNA: TGTGCCAGTAGCCAGGGGTGGGGATACACTGAAGCTTTCTTT

J: TRBJ1-2
size: .
V: TRBV5-4
D: .
CDR3: CASSLAGNPSNYGYTF
DNA: TGTGCCAGCAGCTTGGCCGGGAATCCGTCTAACTATGGCTACACCTTC

J: TRBJ1-1
size: .
V: TRBV15
D: .
CDR3: CATSRGGQRAFF
DNA: TGTGCCACCAGCAGAGGTGGGCAAAGGGCTTTCTTT